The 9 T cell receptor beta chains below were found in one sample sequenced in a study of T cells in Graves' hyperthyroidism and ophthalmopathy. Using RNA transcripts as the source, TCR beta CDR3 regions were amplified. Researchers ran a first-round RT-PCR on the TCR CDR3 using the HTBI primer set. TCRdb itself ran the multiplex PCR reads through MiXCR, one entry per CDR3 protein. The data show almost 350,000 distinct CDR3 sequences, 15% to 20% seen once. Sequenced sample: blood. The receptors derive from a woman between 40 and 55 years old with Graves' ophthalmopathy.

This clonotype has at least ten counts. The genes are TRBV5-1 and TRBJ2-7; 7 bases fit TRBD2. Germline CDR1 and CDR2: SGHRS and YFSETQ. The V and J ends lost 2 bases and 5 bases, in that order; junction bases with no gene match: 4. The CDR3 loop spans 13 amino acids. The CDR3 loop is CASSFAGVHEQYF. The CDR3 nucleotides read TGCGCCAGCAGCTTCGCGGGAGTACACGAGCAGTACTTC.

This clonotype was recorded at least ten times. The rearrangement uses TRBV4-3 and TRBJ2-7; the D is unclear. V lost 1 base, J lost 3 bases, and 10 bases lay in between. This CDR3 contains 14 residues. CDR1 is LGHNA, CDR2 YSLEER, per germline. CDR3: CASSQGLSGYEQYF. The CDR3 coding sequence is TGCGCCAGCAGCCAAGGTCTCTCGGGCTACGAGCAGTACTTC.

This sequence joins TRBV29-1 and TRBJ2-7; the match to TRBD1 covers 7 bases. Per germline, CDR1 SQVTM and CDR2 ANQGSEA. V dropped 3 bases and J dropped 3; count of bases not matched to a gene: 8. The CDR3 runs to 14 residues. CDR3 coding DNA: TGCAGCGTTGAGCAGGGGACAGCGTTCTACGAGCAGTACTTC. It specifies CSVEQGTAFYEQYF.

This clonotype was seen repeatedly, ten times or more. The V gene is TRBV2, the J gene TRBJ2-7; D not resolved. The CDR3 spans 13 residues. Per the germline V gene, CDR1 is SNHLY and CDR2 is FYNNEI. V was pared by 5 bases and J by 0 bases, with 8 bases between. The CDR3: CASSQASSYEQYF. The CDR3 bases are TGTGCCAGCAGTCAGGCGAGCTCCTACGAGCAGTACTTC.

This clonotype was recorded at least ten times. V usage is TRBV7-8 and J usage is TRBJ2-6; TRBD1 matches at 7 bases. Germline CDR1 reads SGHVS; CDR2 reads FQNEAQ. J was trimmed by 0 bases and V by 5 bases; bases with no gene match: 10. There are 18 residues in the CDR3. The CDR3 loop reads CASSPWDRTTSGANVLTF. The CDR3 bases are TGTGCCAGCAGCCCGTGGGACAGAACTACCTCTGGGGCCAACGTCCTGACTTTC. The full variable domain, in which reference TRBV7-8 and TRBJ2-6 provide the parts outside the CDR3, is GAGVSQSPRYKVAKRGQDVALRCDPISGHVSLFWYQQALGQGPEFLTYFQNEAQLDKSGLPSDRFFAERPEGSVSTLKIQRTQQEDSAVYLCASSPWDRTTSGANVLTFGAGSRLTVL.

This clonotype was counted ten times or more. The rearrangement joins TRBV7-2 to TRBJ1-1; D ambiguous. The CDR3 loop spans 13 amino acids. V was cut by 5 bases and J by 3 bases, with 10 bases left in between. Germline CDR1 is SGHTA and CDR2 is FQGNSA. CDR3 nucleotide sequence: TGTGCCAGCAGCACCGGGAGGTACACTGAAGCTTTCTTT. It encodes CASSTGRYTEAFF.

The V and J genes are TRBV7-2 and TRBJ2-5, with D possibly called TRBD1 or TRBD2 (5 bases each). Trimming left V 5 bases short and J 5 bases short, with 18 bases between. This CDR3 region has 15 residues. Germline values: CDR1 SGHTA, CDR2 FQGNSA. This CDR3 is CASSPGGTWGETQYF. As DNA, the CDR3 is TGTGCCAGCAGCCCAGGCGGCACCTGGGGGGAGACCCAGTACTTC.

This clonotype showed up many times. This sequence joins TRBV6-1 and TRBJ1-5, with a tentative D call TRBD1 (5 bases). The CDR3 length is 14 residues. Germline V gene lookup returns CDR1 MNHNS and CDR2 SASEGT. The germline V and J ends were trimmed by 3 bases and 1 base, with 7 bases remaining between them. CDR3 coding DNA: TGTGCCAGCAGTGACAGGGTGAGCAATCAGCCCCAGCATTTT. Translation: CASSDRVSNQPQHF.

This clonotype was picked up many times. In nucleotides, the CDR3 is TGTGCCAGTAGTTTCGGACTAGCGGGAATGTGGGAGCAGTACTTC. Encoded protein: CASSFGLAGMWEQYF. This chain joins TRBV19 and TRBJ2-7; TRBD2 aligns across 12 bases. Germline V CDR1 and CDR2: LNHDA, SQIVND (reference sequence). This CDR3 spans 15 amino acids. The V segment lost 5 bases and the J segment 7 bases; nucleotides outside the gene matches: 9.